The TCR beta chain under discussion was sequenced for a study of T cell responses to AZD1222 COVID-19 vaccine. TCRdb's copy holds only in-frame clones and misses some; the assay was immunoSEQ multiplex PCR. The repertoire holds about 140,000 clones, with roughly 92% as singletons. To note about this clone: Its matching antigen is unknown.

Study observations and caveats: Spike regions recognized by vaccine-associated CD4 TCRs spanned the protein, led by 160-218 and 743-854.

Sequenced material: peripheral blood, taken on day 0 of AZD1222 vaccination. This TCR was sampled from an adult in good health.

CDR3: CASVSPGNTIYF. CDR3 DNA sequence: TGTGCCAGCGTTTCTCCTGGAAACACCATATATTTT. The V and J genes are TRBV28 and TRBJ1-3; D gene uncertain. CDR1 is MDHEN, CDR2 SYDVKM, per germline. The length of the CDR3 is 12 residues. V lost 8 bases, J lost 2 bases, and 7 bases lay in between.